This T cell receptor (beta chain) was observed in a study of control samples from healthy donors and cancer patients. Generated by immunoSEQ multiplex PCR, the TCRdb table keeps only in-frame clones and is missing some. The table shows a few hundred thousand clones, with roughly 90% occurring only once. Germline V gene sequence: CDR1 SGHTA, CDR2 FQGTGA. Trimming removed 5 bases from V and 4 bases from J; junction bases left unmatched: 8. This CDR3 contains 16 residues. Sequenced: PBMCs. This clonotype was sampled from a man in his forties or fifties with head and neck cancer. The rearrangement uses TRBV7-3 and TRBJ2-2; TRBD1 matches 9 bases. The chain's CDR3 is CASSPYGTGSTGELFF. For the CDR3, the DNA is TGTGCCAGCAGCCCGTACGGGACAGGGTCCACCGGGGAGCTGTTTTTT.